This T cell receptor beta chain stems from a study of vaccination effects on CD4 cells after COVID-19. Notes on the study in general: Late in the post-vaccination period, infection-induced and vaccine-induced clones underwent marked clonal contraction. Nearly all vaccine-induced clones in healthy recipients recognized only SARS-CoV-2.

In regard to this clone: The antigen remains unidentified.

TCRdb keeps only in-frame clones here, not all; method: immunoSEQ multiplex PCR. Here the sample spans fewer than 70,000 clones, 80% being singletons. The CDR3 consists of 13 residues. Germline CDR1 GTSNPN, CDR2 SVGIG (reference sequence). The V gene lost 4 bases and the J gene lost 4 bases, with 13 bases spanning the gap. Using viral peptide pools, the ViraFEST assay grew out antigen-specific CD4+ T cells prior to sequencing. With more than 9 days of culture completed, CD4+ T cells were isolated. None of the vaccinated had previously contracted SARS-CoV-2, and their nucleocapsid antibodies tested negative. Each culture well received a few million PBMC. These cells were then cultured in IMDM with 7.5 to 10 IU/ml IL-2 and around 10 ug/ml peptides. The authors exchanged half the medium for IL-2 medium on days 3 and 7.

The V and J genes are TRBV30 and TRBJ2-5; D is perhaps TRBD1 (6 bases). Sequenced here: CD4+ T cells from PBMCs cultured with SARS-CoV-2 spike peptides, sampled before COVID-19 vaccination. The clonotype comes from a human donor who received a COVID-19 vaccine. The CDR3 spells CAWNRETPETQYF. The CDR3, as DNA: TGTGCCTGGAACAGGGAGACCCCAGAGACCCAGTACTTC.